This passage covers 24 T cell receptor beta chains from one sample sequenced in a study of blood T cell repertoires in COVID-19. The assay was immunoSEQ multiplex PCR, and TCRdb's table has in-frame clones only and misses some. The data show tens of thousands of clones, around nine tenths seen once. Specimen: peripheral blood. All receptors derive from a human donor in a cohort sampled during active COVID-19.

The chain has TRBV5-1 and TRBJ2-5; D ambiguous. The CDR3 is 15 amino acids. Germline CDR1 is SGHRS and CDR2 is YFSETQ. V was trimmed by 0 bases and J by 0 bases, leaving 9 bases between them. The CDR3, as DNA: TGCGCCAGCAGCTTGGCTTCTGCGGACCAAGAGACCCAGTACTTC. This gives the protein CASSLASADQETQYF.

The chain is built from TRBV5-1 and TRBJ1-2; D is undetermined. CDR1 is SGHRS and CDR2 is YFSETQ in the germline V gene. The CDR3 has 17 residues. Trimming removed 0 bases from V and 5 bases from J, with 20 bases in between. The CDR3 loop reads CASSLDPTVTSGYGYTF. DNA of the CDR3: TGCGCCAGCAGCTTGGACCCCACTGTTACGAGCGGGTATGGCTACACCTTC.

The gene calls are TRBV4-2 and TRBJ1-6, with D possibly matching TRBD1 (6 bases). This CDR3 contains 15 residues. Looked up from germline, CDR1 is LGHNA and CDR2 is YNFKEQ. Trimming pared 4 bases from V and 8 bases from J, leaving 15 bases between. The CDR3 nucleotides read TGTGCCAGCAGCCCGACGGACAGTCTTTATTCACCCCTCCACTTT. Its protein product is CASSPTDSLYSPLHF.

This sequence joins TRBV9 and TRBJ2-7, with TRBD1 identical over 9 bases. The V and J ends lost 4 bases and 2 bases, in that order; junction bases with no gene match: 10. The germline gives CDR1 SGDLS, CDR2 YYNGEE. The CDR3 runs to 16 residues. The CDR3 here is CASSPGTGKGAYEQYF. DNA of the CDR3: TGTGCCAGCAGCCCCGGGACAGGGAAGGGAGCCTACGAGCAGTACTTC.

This clone was seen a handful of times. The V and J genes are TRBV30 and TRBJ2-7; 7 bases match TRBD2. The CDR3 sequence is 16 residues long. The germline gives CDR1 GTSNPN, CDR2 SVGIG (reference sequence). After removal of 4 bases from V and 3 bases from J, the junction contained 15 bases not matched to a gene. CDR3 in DNA: TGTGCCTGGATCCCCAAGGTACTAGCGTTTGACTACGAGCAGTACTTC. Protein product: CAWIPKVLAFDYEQYF.

This clone was counted once. J is TRBJ2-1 and V is TRBV14; 7 bases align to TRBD2. The J segment lost 0 bases and the V segment lost 7 bases, leaving 3 bases of the junction unmatched. Per the germline V gene, CDR1 is SGHDN and CDR2 is FVKESK. This CDR3 has 14 amino acids. Written as DNA, the CDR3 is TGTGCCAGCACGGCTAGCGGCTCCTACAATGAGCAGTTCTTC. Protein sequence: CASTASGSYNEQFF.

This rearrangement joins TRBV12-2 to TRBJ2-3; TRBD2, the table's D call, was not compared with the DNA. TRBV12-2 counts as a pseudogene. This CDR3 spans 15 amino acids. CDR3 sequence (DNA): TGTGCAAGTCGCTTATCCTTTCCGGGCACAGATACGCAGTATTTT. Translating gives CASRLSFPGTDTQYF.

This rearrangement joins TRBV28 to TRBJ2-1, with 8 nucleotides matching TRBD2. Germline V gives CDR1 MDHEN, CDR2 SYDVKM. V lost 5 bases to trimming and J lost 0 bases; unmatched junction nucleotides: 3. The CDR3 contains 15 residues. The CDR3 sequence is CASSPTSGSYNEQFF. The DNA for the CDR3 is TGTGCCAGCAGTCCAACTAGCGGCTCCTACAATGAGCAGTTCTTC.

The chain joins TRBV11-3 to TRBJ2-2; D is possibly TRBD2 (6 bases). V dropped 1 base and J dropped 6 bases, with 15 bases sitting between them. The CDR3 consists of 16 residues. Germline lookup yields CDR1 SGHNT and CDR2 YENEEA. CDR3 in amino acids: CASSLGRRGFSGELFF. The CDR3 region has the DNA TGTGCCAGCAGCTTAGGGAGGAGGGGTTTCTCCGGGGAGCTGTTTTTT.

Only one count was recorded for this clone. The CDR3 bases are TGTGCCAGCAGTTTAGGACAGGGAAATCAGCCCCAGCATTTT. It specifies CASSLGQGNQPQHF. The V and J genes are TRBV28 and TRBJ1-5, with 8 bases that match TRBD1. The CDR3 runs 14 residues. Germline-derived CDR1 and CDR2 are MDHEN and SYDVKM. Unmatched junction bases numbered 1, after V lost 2 bases and J lost 4 bases.

The chain combines TRBV23-1 with TRBJ1-2; D is unclear. TRBV23-1 is an ORF for which the function is uncertain. Trimming took off 4 bases at V and 3 bases at J, with 24 bases between the two ends. The CDR3 is 18 residues long. The CDR3 loop is CASSPRPHKRVLYYGYTF. The CDR3, as DNA: TGCGCCAGCAGTCCCCGACCGCACAAGAGGGTCCTCTACTATGGCTACACCTTC.

V is TRBV4-3 and J is TRBJ1-2; 8 nucleotides agree with TRBD1. V lost 0 bases and J lost 13; bases outside the gene matches: 10. The CDR3 totals 14 residues. Per the germline V gene, CDR1 is LGHNA and CDR2 is YSLEER. DNA of the CDR3: TGCGCCAGCAGCCAAGATCGTCTGGGGACAGGTGGCACCTTC. Translated, it gives CASSQDRLGTGGTF.

The chain combines TRBV4-2 with TRBJ1-1, with D unclear. CDR1 is LGHNA, CDR2 YNFKEQ, per germline. Trimming took off 0 bases at V and 1 base at J, with 6 bases between the two ends. The CDR3 sequence is 14 residues long. Here the CDR3 DNA reads TGTGCCAGCAGCCAAGATAGGAGGAACACTGAAGCTTTCTTT. Amino acid sequence: CASSQDRRNTEAFF.

The rearrangement uses TRBV6-2 or TRBV6-3 and TRBJ1-2; TRBD1 is a possible D gene (6 bases). This CDR3 contains 15 residues. The ends were cut back, 2 bases at V and 8 bases at J, with 18 bases in the middle. CDR1 is MNHEY and CDR2 is SVGEGT in the germline V gene. The CDR3 DNA sequence: TGTGCCAGCAGTTACCCCGGGACATTGAGACCGGGCTACACCTTC. Translated, it gives CASSYPGTLRPGYTF.

This chain uses TRBV12-5 with TRBJ2-2, with D perhaps TRBD1 (6 bases). This CDR3 spans 15 amino acids. Trimming took 2 bases from V and 4 from J, leaving 11 bases between them. Germline lookup yields CDR1 LGHNT and CDR2 FRNRAP. CDR3 in amino acids: CASGLPRGITGELFF. Here the CDR3 DNA reads TGTGCTAGTGGTTTGCCCAGGGGCATCACCGGGGAGCTGTTTTTT.

The chain uses TRBV5-8 and TRBJ2-1, with D unclear. The V end was cut by 4 bases, the J end by 4 bases, with 12 bases between. Per germline, CDR1 SGHTS and CDR2 YDEGEE. The CDR3 is made up of 14 amino acids. CDR3 region: CASSRVEEYNEQFF. CDR3 sequence (DNA): TGTGCCAGCAGCCGTGTCGAGGAATACAATGAGCAGTTCTTC.

Written as DNA, the CDR3 is TGTGCCAGCAGCTTGAGACTCCTGGTTGGTTCCGGGGAGCTGTTTTTT. This gives the protein CASSLRLLVGSGELFF. This chain links TRBV5-4 with TRBJ2-2; D not resolved. Germline CDR1 is SGHNT and CDR2 is YYREEE (reference sequence). This CDR3 is built from 16 residues. V lost 1 base to trimming and J lost 6 bases, with 16 bases between them.

This sequence joins TRBV4-1 and TRBJ2-7; 8 bases line up with TRBD2. The germline V gene has CDR1 MGHRA and CDR2 YSYEKL. CDR3 length equals 14 residues. The V gene end was trimmed by 1 base and the J gene end by 5 bases; junction bases not matched to a gene: 4. The CDR3 here is CASSQVGTRNEQYF. The CDR3 DNA reads TGCGCCAGCAGCCAAGTAGGGACTAGAAACGAGCAGTACTTC.

The chain uses TRBV30 and TRBJ2-3; 7 nucleotides match TRBD1. The V and J ends lost 2 bases and 0 bases, in that order; junction bases with no gene match: 2. The CDR3 length is 14 residues. CDR1 and CDR2 from the germline V gene are GTSNPN and SVGIG (reference sequence). CDR3 amino acids: CAWSMGQSTDTQYF. In nucleotides, the CDR3 is TGTGCCTGGAGTATGGGACAGAGCACAGATACGCAGTATTTT. Variable domain in full (rest from reference TRBV30 and TRBJ2-3): SQTIHQWPATLVQPVGSPLSLECTVEGTSNPNLYWYRQAAGRGLQLLFYSVGIGQISSEVPQNLSASRPQDRQFILSSKKLLLSDSGFYLCAWSMGQSTDTQYFGPGTRLTVL.

The genes are TRBV13 and TRBJ2-7; 8 nucleotides align to TRBD2. The V and J ends lost 4 bases and 3 bases, in that order; junction bases with no gene match: 8. Germline V gene lookup returns CDR1 PRHDT and CDR2 FYEKMQ (reference sequence). This CDR3 has 15 residues. The CDR3 loop reads CASSSGGGSSYEQYF. In DNA form, the CDR3 reads TGTGCCAGCAGCTCGGGGGGGGGCTCCAGCTACGAGCAGTACTTC.

The chain has TRBV19 and TRBJ2-5, with D perhaps TRBD2 (5 bases). The length of the CDR3 is 13 residues. The germline V gene encodes CDR1 LNHDA and CDR2 SQIVND (reference sequence). V was clipped by 5 bases and J by 4 bases, with 11 bases between them. The CDR3 region has the DNA TGTGCCAGTAGTTCCTTTGAGGGAGAGACCCAGTACTTC. Translation gives CASSSFEGETQYF.

The chain has TRBV10-3 and TRBJ1-4; 7 bases are a match to TRBD1. From germline, CDR1 is ENHRY and CDR2 SYGVKD. This CDR3 comprises 16 residues. The V gene end was trimmed by 0 bases and the J gene end by 5 bases; junction bases not matched to a gene: 6. The CDR3 sequence is CAISESGGGVNEKLFF. DNA for the CDR3: TGTGCCATCAGTGAGTCTGGAGGGGGCGTAAATGAAAAACTGTTTTTT.

The gene calls are TRBV5-5 and TRBJ1-5; D unresolved. CDR1 and CDR2 from the germline V gene are SGHKS and YYEKEE (reference sequence). This CDR3 comprises 15 residues. Trimming shortened V by 2 bases and J by 3 bases, and 12 bases separated the two germline ends. The CDR3 DNA reads TGTGCCAGCAGCTTCGCGGGTCGGCTCAATCAGCCCCAGCATTTT. It codes for CASSFAGRLNQPQHF.

The chain links TRBV5-6 to TRBJ2-7; TRBD1 aligns across 8 bases. From germline, CDR1 is SGHDT and CDR2 YYEEEE. The junction had 6 bases not matched to a gene; V was cut back by 1 base and J by 3 bases. There are 15 residues in the CDR3. For the CDR3, the DNA is TGTGCCAGCAGCTTGTACGGACAGGGATACTACGAGCAGTACTTC. Translated: CASSLYGQGYYEQYF. The whole variable domain, filled in from reference TRBV5-6 and TRBJ2-7, reads DAGVTQSPTHLIKTRGQQVTLRCSPKSGHDTVSWYQQALGQGPQFIFQYYEEEERQRGNFPDRFSGHQFPNYSSELNVNALLLGDSALYLCASSLYGQGYYEQYFGPGTRLTVT.